These T cell receptor beta chains were read from a single sample in a study of blood T cell repertoires in COVID-19. Some clones are missing from TCRdb's copy, which holds only in-frame ones; the method was immunoSEQ multiplex PCR. The sample has 75,000 to 100,000 clones, about 85% seen once; the top ten hold about 4.5%. The sequenced sample was peripheral blood. The receptors derive from a man between 65 and 85 years old with acute or convalescent COVID-19. Each CDR3 is given with its conserved first and last residue. A D gene is named only where the DNA matches it firmly. Clone size is stated in some rows and not others, as once, few, many or a class when expanded.

TRBV4-1	TRBJ2-1	NA	once	TGCGCCAGCAGCCAAACGCCATCGGGGGTAAGAAATGAGCAGTTCTTC	CASSQTPSGVRNEQFF
TRBV29-1	TRBJ2-1	TRBD1	NA	TGCAGCGTTGAAGGCAGGGGGCACTACAATGAGCAGTTCTTC	CSVEGRGHYNEQFF
TRBV7-3	TRBJ1-3	TRBD1	NA	TGTGCCAGCAGCATTACGGGACAGAACTCTGGAAACACCATATATTTT	CASSITGQNSGNTIYF
TRBV6-5	TRBJ1-1	NA	NA	TGTGCCAGCAGCCGGGGTCCCCGGGACACTGAAGCTTTCTTT	CASSRGPRDTEAFF
TRBV6-5	TRBJ2-7	NA	NA	TGTGCCAGCAGTAAAATGGAGGAGCAGTACTTC	CASSKMEEQYF
TRBV25-1	TRBJ1-6	TRBD1	NA	TGTGCCAGCAGGGGGGGACAGGGGGCTTATTCACCCCTCCACTTT	CASRGGQGAYSPLHF
TRBV30	TRBJ1-2	TRBD1	NA	TGTGCCTGGGGGCCTGGGACAGGGCAGGGCTACACCTTC	CAWGPGTGQGYTF
TRBV28	TRBJ1-2	NA	NA	TGTGCCAGCAGTTTGGGGCAGGGGCTCAACTATGGCTACACCTTC	CASSLGQGLNYGYTF
TRBV2	TRBJ2-7	NA	NA	TGTGCCAGCAGTGGACTAGTTTCCTACGAGCAGTACTTC	CASSGLVSYEQYF
TRBV12-3/TRBV12-4	TRBJ1-5	NA	NA	TGTGCCAGCGGGGGCCCGAATCAGCCCCAGCATTTT	CASGGPNQPQHF
TRBV11-2	TRBJ2-3	NA	NA	TGTGCCAGCAGCTTAGGTCAAAACACAGATACGCAGTATTTT	CASSLGQNTDTQYF
TRBV15	TRBJ2-5	NA	NA	TGTGCCACCAGCAGAGATCTGGGCAGTGAGACCCAGTACTTC	CATSRDLGSETQYF